This T cell receptor beta chain was identified in a study of graft-versus-host responses after intestinal transplantation. In the case of this clone: Antigen specificity is unknown.

Germline V gives CDR1 SGHTS, CDR2 YDEGEE. With 4 bases removed from V and 9 bases from J, the gap between germline ends came to 11 bases. The CDR3 covers 11 residues. Profiling relied on immunoSEQ multiplex PCR, and the TCRdb table lists in-frame clones only, not all of them. The repertoire holds around 100,000 clones, with 93% as singletons. Study-wide results and limits: Early after transplant, HvG clones declined as circulating GvH clones peaked.

The sample here was unstimulated CD8+ T cells sorted from spleen or lymph node cells, taken before transplant. The origin of this receptor is a human donor who was the organ donor for an intestinal transplant. This rearrangement joins TRBV5-8 to TRBJ2-7; no definite D call. The CDR3 bases are TGTGCCAGCAGCCCGGCCAGCTGGCAGTACTTC. Translated: CASSPASWQYF.